The rows below give T cell receptor beta chains drawn from one sample of a study of CD8+CD57+ T cells in acquired aplastic anemia. A single record per CDR3 protein comes from TCRdb applying MiXCR to the reads. The profile shows about 250,000 distinct CDR3 sequences, around 43% of them singletons. The source material was sorted CD4+, CD8+, or CD8+CD57+ T cells (not recorded which) from PBMCs. Receptors were obtained from a human donor with aplastic anemia. Each CDR3 is given with its conserved first and last residue. The D gene is left open where the match is weak. The size entry is marked missing in some rows and otherwise reads once, few, many or a size class.

V: TRBV2; length: 14; J: TRBJ1-2; size: few; D: TRBD1; DNA: TGTGCCAGCAGTGGTGGACAGGCAGTGAGTGGCTACACCTTC; CDR3: CASSGGQAVSGYTF
V: TRBV7-2; length: 13; J: TRBJ2-5; size: NA; D: NA; DNA: TGTGCCAGCAGCTTAAGAAGGGAAGAGACCCAGTACTTC; CDR3: CASSLRREETQYF
V: TRBV7-8; length: 16; J: TRBJ2-7; size: few; D: TRBD2; DNA: TGTGCCAGCAGCGCCCGAACTAGCGGCGATACTTACGAGCAGTACTTC; CDR3: CASSARTSGDTYEQYF
V: TRBV12-3/TRBV12-4; length: 14; J: TRBJ2-1; size: many; D: TRBD2; DNA: TGTGCCAGCGGGTTGGACCGGGGGGGAGATGAGCAGTTCTTC; CDR3: CASGLDRGGDEQFF
V: TRBV6-6; length: 15; J: TRBJ2-6; size: many; D: TRBD2; DNA: TGTGCCAGCAGTACGGGGGGCTCTGGGGCCAACGTCCTGACTTTC; CDR3: CASSTGGSGANVLTF
V: TRBV7-3; length: 15; J: TRBJ1-6; size: NA; D: TRBD1; DNA: TGCGCCAGCAGCCACAGGGGCGGGTTGTATTCACCCCTCCACTTT; CDR3: CASSHRGGLYSPLHF
V: TRBV6-2/TRBV6-3; length: 15; J: TRBJ2-7; size: NA; D: NA; DNA: TGTGCCAGCAGGCAAATGGAGTCGGGTATCTACGAGCAGTACTTC; CDR3: CASRQMESGIYEQYF
V: TRBV28; length: 14; J: TRBJ2-2; size: NA; D: TRBD1; DNA: TGTGCCAGCAGTTTGACAGGGAACGCCGGGGAGCTGTTTTTT; CDR3: CASSLTGNAGELFF
V: TRBV7-2; length: 14; J: TRBJ1-2; size: NA; D: TRBD1; DNA: TGTGCCAGCAGCCTCGGGACAGGGGCCGACGGCTACACCTTC; CDR3: CASSLGTGADGYTF
V: TRBV20-1; length: 12; J: TRBJ1-2; size: NA; D: NA; DNA: TGCAGTGCTAGCGGGGAGAGCTATGGCTACACCTTC; CDR3: CSASGESYGYTF
V: TRBV2; length: 11; J: TRBJ1-1; size: many; D: NA; DNA: TGTGCCAGCAGAGGGGGGGCTGAAGCTTTCTTT; CDR3: CASRGGAEAFF
V: TRBV2; length: 20; J: TRBJ1-2; size: NA; D: TRBD1; DNA: TGTGCCAGCAGCGCCCCCCCGGAGGACAGGGCGAATGAGCAGTTCTATGGCTACACCTTC; CDR3: CASSAPPEDRANEQFYGYTF
V: TRBV27; length: 16; J: TRBJ1-4; size: NA; D: NA; DNA: TGTGCCAGCAGTTTATCCGGGGGCGAGGCTAATGAAAAACTGTTTTTT; CDR3: CASSLSGGEANEKLFF
V: TRBV12-3/TRBV12-4; length: 16; J: TRBJ1-6; size: many; D: NA; DNA: TGTGCCAGCAGTCCGGCATTCGGGAGATTTAATTCACCCCTCCACTTT; CDR3: CASSPAFGRFNSPLHF
V: TRBV19; length: 13; J: TRBJ1-1; size: many; D: NA; DNA: TGTGCCAGTAGATACAGGGAAAACACTGAAGCTTTCTTT; CDR3: CASRYRENTEAFF
V: TRBV7-2; length: 15; J: TRBJ1-6; size: few; D: NA; DNA: TGTGCCAGCAGCTTAGCGCTCAATTTAAATTCACCCCTCCACTTT; CDR3: CASSLALNLNSPLHF
V: TRBV5-1; length: 18; J: TRBJ2-7; size: NA; D: NA; DNA: TGCGCCAGCAGCTGGGAAGGACAGACCGTTCTTGGGCTGTATGGGCAGTACTTC; CDR3: CASSWEGQTVLGLYGQYF
V: TRBV27; length: 14; J: TRBJ1-1; size: NA; D: NA; DNA: TGTGCCAGCAGTTTATCCACAGGGCTGGCTGAAGCTTTCTTT; CDR3: CASSLSTGLAEAFF
V: TRBV5-6; length: 12; J: TRBJ2-7; size: many; D: NA; DNA: TGTGCCAGCAGCTTCCAGGGGTACGAGCAGTACTTC; CDR3: CASSFQGYEQYF
V: TRBV30; length: 13; J: TRBJ2-1; size: few; D: NA; DNA: TGTGCCTGGAGTCTCGGGGTTTTCAATGAGCAGTTCTTC; CDR3: CAWSLGVFNEQFF
V: TRBV7-6; length: 15; J: TRBJ1-1; size: NA; D: NA; DNA: TGTGCCAGCAGCTTAGATGCAGACCTGAACACTGAAGCTTTCTTT; CDR3: CASSLDADLNTEAFF
V: TRBV5-4; length: 16; J: TRBJ2-1; size: NA; D: TRBD2; DNA: TGTGCCAGCAGCTTAAGCGGGGGGGGATTCTACAATGAGCAGTTCTTC; CDR3: CASSLSGGGFYNEQFF
V: TRBV10-3; length: 15; J: TRBJ1-1; size: once; D: NA; DNA: TGTGCCATCAGCCAGGCCATGATTAGCCCTCCTGAAGCTTTCTTT; CDR3: CAISQAMISPPEAFF
V: TRBV4-3; length: 14; J: TRBJ2-5; size: many; D: TRBD2; DNA: TGCGCCAGCAGCCAAGATTTAGCGGGGGAGACCCAGTACTTC; CDR3: CASSQDLAGETQYF
V: TRBV5-1; length: 16; J: TRBJ1-3; size: few; D: NA; DNA: TGCGCCAGCAGCCCGCGTCTAGCGGGGTACACAGATACGCTGTATTTT; CDR3: CASSPRLAGYTDTLYF
V: TRBV15; length: 13; J: TRBJ2-7; size: NA; D: TRBD1; DNA: TGTGCCACTTCGGACGGGACAGATTACGAGCAGTACTTC; CDR3: CATSDGTDYEQYF
V: TRBV7-9; length: 16; J: TRBJ2-7; size: NA; D: TRBD1; DNA: TGTGCCAGCAGCTCCGCCGGACAGGGGGCCGGGGAGGAGCAGTACTTC; CDR3: CASSSAGQGAGEEQYF
V: TRBV20-1; length: 14; J: TRBJ1-6; size: NA; D: NA; DNA: TGCAGTGCGAGTTCGGGGTCCTATAATTCACCCCTCCACTTT; CDR3: CSASSGSYNSPLHF
V: TRBV5-1; length: 13; J: TRBJ1-1; size: NA; D: NA; DNA: TGCGCCAGCAGCTTGTGGGGGGAAACTGAAGCTTTCTTT; CDR3: CASSLWGETEAFF
V: TRBV7-9; length: 17; J: TRBJ1-2; size: NA; D: NA; DNA: TGTGCCAGCAGCTTAGTGCTGGGGTCCACAGGGATCTATGGCCACACCTTC; CDR3: CASSLVLGSTGIYGHTF
V: TRBV7-9; length: 15; J: TRBJ1-1; size: NA; D: NA; DNA: TGTGCCAGCAGCTTTCCTGAAGGGGAGGAATCTGAAGCTTTCTTT; CDR3: CASSFPEGEESEAFF
V: TRBV27; length: 15; J: TRBJ1-6; size: many; D: NA; DNA: TGTGCCAGCAGTACGTTGAGCTCCTATAATTCACCCCTCCACTTT; CDR3: CASSTLSSYNSPLHF
V: TRBV14; length: 13; J: TRBJ1-6; size: NA; D: NA; DNA: TGTGCCAGCAGCGTAGAGGTGCGTTCACCCCTCCACTTT; CDR3: CASSVEVRSPLHF
V: TRBV10-3; length: 18; J: TRBJ1-3; size: NA; D: NA; DNA: TGTGCCATCAGCTCAACAGGGTCGTCGGCTAACTATGGCTACACCATATATTTT; CDR3: CAISSTGSSANYGYTIYF
V: TRBV29-1; length: 15; J: TRBJ1-2; size: many; D: NA; DNA: TGCAGCGTTGAGCGGGCTGAGAGCGGAGGGTATGGCTACACCTTC; CDR3: CSVERAESGGYGYTF
V: TRBV19; length: 13; J: TRBJ1-2; size: few; D: NA; DNA: TGTGCCAGTAGCCCCGGGGTTGCGGATGGCTACACCTTC; CDR3: CASSPGVADGYTF
V: TRBV28; length: 14; J: TRBJ2-7; size: many; D: TRBD1; DNA: TGTGCCAGCAGTCCCACAGGGGCTCGGGGCGAGCAGTACTTC; CDR3: CASSPTGARGEQYF
V: TRBV24-1; length: 13; J: TRBJ1-1; size: NA; D: NA; DNA: TGTGCCACCAGTGATGGACTCAGCACTGAAGCTTTCTTT; CDR3: CATSDGLSTEAFF
V: TRBV6-6; length: 13; J: TRBJ1-1; size: many; D: NA; DNA: TGTGCCAGCAGTTACGGTTTTGGAACTGAAGCTTTCTTT; CDR3: CASSYGFGTEAFF
V: TRBV12-3/TRBV12-4; length: 16; J: TRBJ2-1; size: few; D: TRBD2; DNA: TGTGCCAGCAGTTCACGACTAGCGGGGGCCTACAATGAGCAGTTCTTC; CDR3: CASSSRLAGAYNEQFF
V: TRBV24-1; length: 12; J: TRBJ2-5; size: NA; D: NA; DNA: TGTGCCACCAGTGTGGGCGGGGAGACCCAGTACTTC; CDR3: CATSVGGETQYF
V: TRBV5-4; length: 15; J: TRBJ1-1; size: NA; D: TRBD1; DNA: TGTGCCAGCAGCCCGCGACAGGGGGGTTCCACTGAAGCTTTCTTT; CDR3: CASSPRQGGSTEAFF
V: TRBV25-1; length: 16; J: TRBJ2-3; size: many; D: NA; DNA: TGTGCCAGCAGTAGAACGACAGGGAGGATCACAGATACGCAGTATTTT; CDR3: CASSRTTGRITDTQYF
V: TRBV19; length: 15; J: TRBJ1-5; size: few; D: NA; DNA: TGTGCCAGTAGTACCACCTGGGGGGCGCATCAGCCCCAGCATTTT; CDR3: CASSTTWGAHQPQHF
V: TRBV29-1; length: 13; J: TRBJ2-7; size: NA; D: TRBD1; DNA: TGCAGCGTTGTAGGACAGGGTTCAAACGAGCAGTACTTC; CDR3: CSVVGQGSNEQYF
V: TRBV20-1; length: 16; J: TRBJ2-7; size: many; D: NA; DNA: TGCAGTGCTAGAAAACCGACTAGTCTCTCGCTCTACGAGCAGTACTTC; CDR3: CSARKPTSLSLYEQYF
V: TRBV12-3/TRBV12-4; length: 12; J: TRBJ1-2; size: few; D: NA; DNA: TGTGCCAGCAGTTCCACGATTTACGGCTACACCTTC; CDR3: CASSSTIYGYTF
V: TRBV19; length: 12; J: TRBJ2-2; size: NA; D: NA; DNA: TGTGCCAGTAGTATTTCAGCGGGGGAGCTGTTTTTT; CDR3: CASSISAGELFF